The 12 T cell receptor beta chains listed next were all sequenced from one sample in a study of T-cell reconstitution after alpha-beta-depleted transplantation in children (dated by TCRdb to 2015 to 2016). The library was made by PCR. Sequencing was performed on an Illumina HiSeq 2500. TCR libraries were prepared with molecular barcoding, using unique molecular identifiers to normalize TCRbeta repertoire quantification. The public reads were reanalyzed by TCRdb: fastp trimming at Q25, MiXCR alignment, in-frame beta chains only. Each entry merges the rows of one CDR3 protein and shows their most common DNA and genes. For this sample the table gives about 400,000 distinct CDR3 sequences, of which over 20% were detected only once. About 3.8% of the sample lies in the top ten. Source: PBMCs from the stem cell graft donor, taken from the stem cell graft. The receptors stem from a human donor who donated a stem cell graft to a child with acute myeloid leukemia.

V is TRBV6-2 or TRBV6-3 and J is TRBJ2-1; TRBD2 aligns across 7 bases. Trimming at V came to 8 bases and at J to 4 bases, leaving 8 bases not matched to a gene. The V gene's germline CDR1 is MNHEY and CDR2 SVGEGT. CDR3 length: 14 residues. The CDR3, as DNA: TGTGCCAGCGTAGGGGAGGGGTCGTACAATGAGCAGTTCTTC. Translation: CASVGEGSYNEQFF.

The rearrangement links TRBV20-1 to TRBJ2-5; D possibly corresponds to TRBD2 (5 bases). The V gene lost 6 bases and the J gene lost 2 bases, with 13 bases spanning the gap. Looked up from germline, CDR1 is DFQATT and CDR2 is SNEGSKA (reference sequence). The CDR3 spans 13 residues. In DNA form, the CDR3 reads TGCAGTGCCCCGCGGGCCGGACAAGAGACCCAGTACTTC. Protein: CSAPRAGQETQYF.

This clonotype has only one observation. This chain connects TRBV24-1 to TRBJ2-7; no clear D. Trimming shortened V by 1 base and J by 3 bases, and 24 bases separated the two germline ends. The V gene's germline CDR1 is KGHDR and CDR2 SFDVKD. CDR3 size: 19 residues. CDR3 protein: CATSDFVVPPRTPFYEQYF. The CDR3 coding sequence is TGTGCCACCAGTGATTTCGTTGTCCCGCCCCGGACCCCTTTCTACGAGCAGTACTTC.

V and J are TRBV12-3 or TRBV12-4 and TRBJ2-2, with 11 bases matching TRBD2. This CDR3 comprises 15 residues. V was pared by 7 bases and J by 5 bases, with 6 bases of the junction left unmatched. This CDR3 reads CASNLAGGRTGELFF. CDR3 DNA sequence: TGTGCCAGCAACCTAGCGGGAGGTCGGACCGGGGAGCTGTTTTTT.

The chain joins TRBV4-1 to TRBJ2-5, with a possible D match to TRBD2 (5 bases). V lost 4 bases to trimming and J lost 1 base, with 10 bases between them. This CDR3 is built from 14 residues. Germline lookup yields CDR1 MGHRA and CDR2 YSYEKL. In DNA form, the CDR3 reads TGCGCCAGCAGCCCGGCGAGCGGCCAAGAGACCCAGTACTTC. It translates to CASSPASGQETQYF.

The chain couples TRBV7-9 to TRBJ2-2; D is unclear. The germline gives CDR1 SEHNR, CDR2 FQNEAQ (reference sequence). CDR3 length: 12 amino acids. The ends were cut back, 4 bases at V and 6 bases at J, with 6 bases in the middle. Here the CDR3 DNA reads TGTGCCAGCAGCTCCAGACCCGGGGAGCTGTTTTTT. This codes for CASSSRPGELFF.

The CDR3 nucleotides read TGTGCCAGCAGTTCGGGGGACACCGGGGAGCTGTTTTTT. Its translation is CASSSGDTGELFF. The chain links TRBV12-3 or TRBV12-4 to TRBJ2-2, with a tentative D call TRBD2 (6 bases). The CDR3 is 13 residues long. V shed 4 bases and J shed 3 bases, with 6 bases lying between them.

The genes are TRBV7-3 and TRBJ2-3; 8 bases agree with TRBD1. CDR1 is SGHTA and CDR2 is FQGTGA in the germline V gene. This CDR3 contains 16 residues. V lost 5 bases, J lost 0 bases, and 7 bases stayed unmatched. The CDR3 DNA is TGTGCCAGCAGCCGACAGGGGCGGGTGAGCACAGATACGCAGTATTTT. Translating it yields CASSRQGRVSTDTQYF.

V gene TRBV13 combines with J gene TRBJ2-5; 13 bases line up with TRBD2. The CDR3 consists of 17 residues. Germline CDR1 is PRHDT and CDR2 is FYEKMQ (reference sequence). Trimming took 5 bases from V and 2 from J; bases not matched to a gene: 8. In nucleotides, the CDR3 is TGTGCCAGCAGCCCGGCAGGGACTAGCGGGACTCAAGAGACCCAGTACTTC. This translates into CASSPAGTSGTQETQYF.

The rearrangement uses TRBV7-2 and TRBJ1-3; D gene uncertain. V was shortened by 5 bases and J by 2 bases, with 10 bases between the two germline ends. This CDR3 comprises 14 residues. Germline lookup yields CDR1 SGHTA and CDR2 FQGNSA. The CDR3 sequence is CASSNMRAGNTIYF. CDR3 sequence (DNA): TGTGCCAGCAGCAACATGAGGGCTGGAAACACCATATATTTT.

V usage is TRBV4-1 and J usage is TRBJ2-5; TRBD1 matches 9 bases. The CDR3 runs to 15 residues. Germline V CDR1 and CDR2: MGHRA, YSYEKL. After removal of 4 bases from V and 5 bases from J, the junction contained 8 bases not matched to a gene. The CDR3 protein is CASSLQGAKGETQYF. CDR3 DNA sequence: TGCGCCAGCAGCCTACAGGGGGCAAAAGGGGAGACCCAGTACTTC.

This clonotype came up once. A much larger clone lies a single base off, so this may be a read error. The chain couples TRBV7-2 to TRBJ2-1; 8 bases map to TRBD1. The CDR3 length is 14 residues. The germline V gene encodes CDR1 SGHTA and CDR2 FQGNSA. CDR3 sequence reads: CASSPGQGYNERFF. CDR3 sequence (DNA): TGTGCCAGCAGCCCCGGACAGGGCTACAATGAGCGGTTCTTC. Combining the CDR3 with reference TRBV7-2 and TRBJ2-1 gives the whole variable domain GAGVSQSPSNKVTEKGKDVELRCDPISGHTALYWYRQSLGQGLEFLIYFQGNSAPDKSGLPSDRFSAERTGGSVSTLTIQRTQQEDSAVYLCASSPGQGYNERFFGPGTRLTVL.